Below, one T cell receptor (beta chain) is given with its context. Antigen: not known. This sample was included in a study of shared clonotypes between healthy human individuals. Overall study: The study enrolled a couple of women and a few men aged 18 to 49. Study-level findings and limits: With few donors, the genetic and exposure-history diversity represented was limited. The sharing of about 5% of naive CD4 clonotypes was seen across a few donors.

TCRdb's table, derived via immunoSEQ multiplex PCR, lists solely in-frame clones and lacks some. The sample has about 820,000 clones; about 92% are singletons. CDR3 length: 16 amino acids. Germline V CDR1 and CDR2: SEHNR, FQNEAQ (reference sequence). The ends lost 5 bases at V and 0 bases at J; junction bases unmatched: 5. CD45RO-negative, CCR7-positively selected cells formed the naive CD8 fraction, excluding terminally differentiated effector memory CD45RA+ cells. The origin of this receptor is a man in his thirties or forties in good health. This chain joins TRBV7-9 and TRBJ2-3; TRBD2 matches at 10 bases. The specimen sequenced was naive CD8+ T cells sorted from blood. Here the CDR3 reads CASSPSGGDSTDTQYF. DNA of the CDR3: TGTGCCAGCAGCCCCAGCGGGGGGGATAGCACAGATACGCAGTATTTT.